The sequence of this T cell receptor (beta chain) was determined in a study of blood T cell repertoires in COVID-19 (dated by TCRdb to the early 2020s). Turning to the overall study: Samples from collaborators originated in the United States, Italy and Spain and spanned both the acute and convalescent phases of COVID-19. The dataset comprised deeply sampled blood TCRbeta repertoires from subjects exposed to, actively infected with, or recovered from COVID-19. Sample metadata almost always included a de-identified subject ID, COVID-19 status, age in years and sex. The repertoires were released in a freely available public database meant as a resource for research on the immune response to SARS-CoV-2. Samples came from the ongoing ImmuneRACE study (first 160 participants) plus 1,254 subjects from 6 global collaborators. Where available, HLA class I and class II types were obtained from metadata supplied by the sample provider rather than from assay-based typing. The material from the prospective study consisted of cDNA or gDNA derived from T cells, B-cell-depleted T cells, or PBMCs. Study-level results and caveats: Clinical and demographic metadata were provided uncurated, with the amount varying by source and participant.

The collaborating institutions used their own protocols to collect whole blood in K2EDTA tubes. For TCRbeta analysis, collaborators shipped samples in one of three forms: frozen whole blood, isolated PBMCs, or DNA extracted from either of those sample types. V drops 3 bases and J drops 18 bases, leaving 18 bases in between. The CDR3 sequence holds 13 residues, the cysteine and phenylalanine included. Just the 39-base CDR3 DNA is kept, in frame starting at base 1. CDR1 MDHEN and CDR2 SYDVKM were looked up in the germline V gene. The immunoSEQ Assay, a bias-controlled multiplex PCR, was used to amplify TCRbeta CDR3 regions from genomic DNA. In the original analysis: Within the assay, amplification of reference gene primers was used to estimate how many nucleated cells each sample contained. Sequence reads were collapsed and filtered to measure the absolute abundance of every unique TCRbeta CDR3 rearrangement. Productive Simpson clonality was computed per sample as the square root of Simpson's diversity index over productive rearrangements. In its TCRdb copy, this immuneACCESS table keeps in-frame sequences only and misses some clones. Where compared with another copy, unresolved V genes explain less than half of these, and the others have no known cause. D and trimming come from the DNA, and the V and J calls and clone size come from that table. Within this sample are more than 95,000 clones, with roughly 83% of them counted one time only. The top ten clonotypes cover approximately 3.6% of the sample.

Note on this clone: Its antigen is unknown. No base qualities exist here, and no much larger clone lies one base off it.

The V and J segments used are TRBV28 and TRBJ1-6; the D gene identity is not certain. The receptor was isolated from a woman older than 75 with active or convalescent COVID-19. The sequencing sample was made of peripheral blood. The CDR3 loop reads CASSFSSRTVPHF. The DNA sequence reads TGTGCCAGCAGTTTTTCAAGCCGAACTGTCCCCCACTTT.